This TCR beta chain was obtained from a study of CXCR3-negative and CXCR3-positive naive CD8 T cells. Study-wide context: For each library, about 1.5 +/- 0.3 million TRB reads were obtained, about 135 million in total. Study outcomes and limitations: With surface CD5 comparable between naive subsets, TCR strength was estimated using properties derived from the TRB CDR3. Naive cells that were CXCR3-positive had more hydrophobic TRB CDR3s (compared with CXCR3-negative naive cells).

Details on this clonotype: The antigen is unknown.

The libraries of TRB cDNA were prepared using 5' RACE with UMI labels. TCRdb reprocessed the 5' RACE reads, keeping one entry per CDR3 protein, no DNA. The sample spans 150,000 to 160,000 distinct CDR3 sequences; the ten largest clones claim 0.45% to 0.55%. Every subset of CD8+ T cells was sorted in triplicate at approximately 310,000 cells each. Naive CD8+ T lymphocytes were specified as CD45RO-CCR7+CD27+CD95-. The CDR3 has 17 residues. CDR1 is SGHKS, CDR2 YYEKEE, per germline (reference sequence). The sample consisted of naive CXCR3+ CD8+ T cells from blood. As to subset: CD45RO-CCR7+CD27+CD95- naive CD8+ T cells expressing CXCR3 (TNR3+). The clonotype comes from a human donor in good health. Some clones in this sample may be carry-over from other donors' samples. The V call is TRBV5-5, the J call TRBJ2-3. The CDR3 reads CASSKWSGGLDTDTQYF.